The 17 T cell receptor beta chains below all came from one sample that was sequenced in a study of T cell clonality in common variable immunodeficiency (dated by TCRdb to between 2015 and 2017). Receptor amplification or capture employed the immunoSEQ multiplex PCR assay. This is the immuneACCESS table as TCRdb keeps it, with only in-frame sequences that have V and J called. A part of the clones is gone; compared with another copy, unresolved V genes explain less than half, and the rest is unexplained. Here the sample lists roughly 32,000 clones, none seen once only. The top ten constitute about 29% of the sample. Their recognized antigens are unknown. Overall study outcomes, separate from this receptor: CVID TCRbeta sequences were reported to have fewer deletions and N-nucleotide insertions and to lack highly modified clones with 13 or more V deletions.

Sequenced input: peripheral blood mononuclear cells. All receptors derive from a human donor with common variable immunodeficiency.

A few counts support this clone. The CDR3 end falls 3 residues outside the read, so it is completed with the germline J gene. The V call is TRBV5-6, the J call TRBJ2-5, with a possible D match to TRBD1 (6 bases). The CDR3 has 14 residues. Deletions cut 1 base from V and 2 bases from J, with 9 bases between. The germline V gene has CDR1 SGHDT and CDR2 YYEEEE. The CDR3 spells CASSLKGTQETQYF. The DNA read from the CDR3 is TGTGCCAGCAGCTTGAAGGGGACACAAGAGACC.

This clone has at least ten counts. The read ends 3 residues before the CDR3 terminus; that terminus is restored from the germline J gene. The chain has TRBV7-2 and TRBJ2-7, with TRBD2 identical over 13 bases. The CDR3 is 14 amino acids. The J segment lost 6 bases and the V segment lost 5 bases, leaving 4 bases of the junction unmatched. The germline CDR1 and CDR2 sequences are SGHTA and FQGNSA. CDR3 sequence reads: CASSPWTSGSEQYF. The CDR3 DNA, read in part, is TGTGCCAGCAGCCCTTGGACTAGCGGGAGCGAG. Using reference TRBV7-2 and TRBJ2-7 for the parts outside the CDR3, the full variable domain is GAGVSQSPSNKVTEKGKDVELRCDPISGHTALYWYRQSLGQGLEFLIYFQGNSAPDKSGLPSDRFSAERTGGSVSTLTIQRTQQEDSAVYLCASSPWTSGSEQYFGPGTRLTVT.

This clone was observed many times. The read terminates 3 residues before the CDR3 end, so the remaining end is supplied by the germline J gene. This rearrangement joins TRBV30 to TRBJ1-2; the match to TRBD1 covers 7 bases. The CDR3 is 13 amino acids. Germline V gives CDR1 GTSNPN, CDR2 SVGIG (reference sequence). V was clipped by 1 base and J by 2 bases; unmatched bases: 1. CDR3 DNA (partial): TGTGCCTGGAGTGAACAGGGGAACTATGGC. It yields the protein CAWSEQGNYG. The whole CDR3 protein reads CAWSEQGNYGYTF.

Many counts were recorded for this clone. The read ends 3 residues early relative to the CDR3; the germline J gene fills the gap. The rearrangement links TRBV11-2 to TRBJ2-7, with 9 positions matching TRBD1. CDR1 and CDR2 from the germline V gene are SGHAT and FQNNGV. Unmatched junction bases numbered 3, after V lost 0 bases and J lost 3 bases. This CDR3 is built from 15 residues. The CDR3 region is CASSLETGGYYEQYF. CDR3 DNA (partial): TGTGCCAGCAGCTTAGAGACAGGGGGGTACTACGAG.

Ten or more counts support this clone. Coverage ceases 3 residues before the CDR3 finishes, and the germline J gene fills in the end. This sequence joins TRBV5-1 and TRBJ2-1, with 11 bases that match TRBD2. Per germline, CDR1 SGHRS and CDR2 YFSETQ. The CDR3 is made up of 17 amino acids. Losses at the gene ends were 4 bases for V and 2 bases for J; bases not matched to a gene: 8. CDR3 region: CASSAPGLAAAYNEQFF. CDR3 DNA, as far as it was read: TGCGCCAGCAGCGCCCCGGGACTAGCGGCCGCCTACAATGAG.

This clone was counted at least ten times. The read gets to within 3 residues of the CDR3 end, and the germline J gene fills in the rest. V gene TRBV19 combines with J gene TRBJ1-1, with TRBD1 as a possible D gene (6 bases). V was trimmed by 5 bases and J by 3 bases, leaving 10 bases between them. Germline V gives CDR1 LNHDA, CDR2 SQIVND (reference sequence). This CDR3 has 13 amino acids. The CDR3 DNA, read in part, is TGTGCCAGTAGTGATCAGGGGTACACTGAA. It translates to CASSDQGYTE. The whole CDR3 protein reads CASSDQGYTEAFF. Full variable domain (outside the CDR3, taken from reference TRBV19 and TRBJ1-1): DGGITQSPKYLFRKEGQNVTLSCEQNLNHDAMYWYRQDPGQGLRLIYYSQIVNDFQKGDIAEGYSVSREKKESFPLTVTSAQKNPTAFYLCASSDQGYTEAFFGQGTRLTVV.

As concerns this clone: The CDR3 goes on 3 residues after the read ends, and that part is filled in from the germline J gene. This chain uses TRBV7-7 with TRBJ1-1, with D perhaps matching TRBD1 (5 bases). Trimming took off 5 bases at V and 4 bases at J, with 11 bases between the two ends. CDR1 and CDR2 from the germline V gene are SSHAT and FNYEAQ (reference sequence). This CDR3 has 13 residues. The sequenced CDR3 bases are TGTGCCAGCAGCCCTTGGGGGGGCACTGAA. Its translation is CASSPWGGTE. The CDR3 in its entirety is CASSPWGGTEAFF.

The table lists this clone with many counts. The read comes to an end 3 residues before the CDR3 does, leaving the germline J gene to fill in the end. The genes are TRBV7-9 and TRBJ1-2; D ambiguous. Trimming removed 3 bases at V and 4 bases at J, with 6 bases between. This CDR3 has 12 residues. Germline V lookup: CDR1 SEHNR, CDR2 FQNEAQ (reference sequence). This CDR3 is CASSFFSYGYTF. Incomplete CDR3 DNA: TGTGCCAGCAGCTTTTTCAGCTATGGC.

This clone was counted many times. The read finishes 3 residues shy of the CDR3 end, and the germline J gene is used to complete it. V usage is TRBV4-1 and J usage is TRBJ2-1; a weak D match, TRBD2 (6 bases). CDR1 and CDR2 (germline): MGHRA, YSYEKL. The CDR3 sequence is 15 residues long. Trimming stripped 5 bases from V and 0 bases from J, with 11 bases between. CDR3: CASSRDSSSYNEQFF. The part of the CDR3 DNA that was read is TGCGCCAGCAGCAGGGACTCTAGCTCCTACAATGAG.

This clone has at least ten counts. The read falls 3 residues short of the CDR3 end, and the missing part is taken from the germline J gene. The genes are TRBV29-1 and TRBJ2-3; D unclear. The CDR3 is 13 residues long. The germline V gene has CDR1 SQVTM and CDR2 ANQGSEA. V dropped 5 bases and J dropped 1 base, with 10 bases sitting between them. Incomplete CDR3 DNA: TGCAGCGTTCCCACGCCGGGCACAGATACG. Translation: CSVPTPGTDT. The whole CDR3 sequence reads CSVPTPGTDTQYF.

This clone was counted between two and nine times. The CDR3 goes on 3 residues after the read ends, and that part is filled in from the germline J gene. The chain recombines TRBV5-6 with TRBJ2-7; the match to TRBD2 covers 12 bases. CDR3 length equals 14 residues. Germline-derived CDR1 and CDR2 are SGHDT and YYEEEE. V lost 1 base and J lost 5; bases outside the gene matches: 1. The sequenced CDR3 bases are TGTGCCAGCAGCTTGACTAGCGGGAGGAACGAG. It codes for CASSLTSGRNE. The entire CDR3 protein is CASSLTSGRNEQYF.

This clone has at least ten counts. The read comes to an end 3 residues before the CDR3 does, leaving the germline J gene to fill in the end. The chain combines TRBV30 with TRBJ2-7, with 10 bases matching TRBD2. Germline V gene data show CDR1 as GTSNPN and CDR2 as SVGIG (reference sequence). Losses at the gene ends were 3 bases for V and 6 bases for J; bases not matched to a gene: 5. The CDR3 is 13 amino acids. The chain's CDR3 is CAWSGSGGAEQYF. The sequenced CDR3 bases are TGTGCCTGGAGCGGAAGCGGGGGGGCCGAG.

This clone was counted many times. The read terminates 3 residues before the CDR3 end, so the remaining end is supplied by the germline J gene. The chain has TRBV2 and TRBJ2-3, with 12 nucleotides matching TRBD2. The CDR3 covers 17 residues. CDR1 and CDR2 from the germline V gene are SNHLY and FYNNEI. The junction had 5 bases not matched to a gene; V was cut back by 0 bases and J by 4 bases. Partial CDR3 DNA: TGTGCCAGCAGTGAAGCTTTGACTAGCGGGAGTTCAGATACG. This gives the protein CASSEALTSGSSDT. The CDR3 reads in full as CASSEALTSGSSDTQYF.

This clone was detected many times. The CDR3 end falls 3 residues outside the read, so it is completed with the germline J gene. The rearrangement uses TRBV5-4 and TRBJ2-3, with 7 bases that match TRBD2. J lost 2 bases, V lost 3 bases, and 3 bases had no gene match. From germline, CDR1 is SGHNT and CDR2 YYREEE (reference sequence). The length of the CDR3 is 14 residues. The CDR3: CASSSAGPTDTQYF. The CDR3 bases that were read are TGTGCCAGCAGCTCAGCGGGACCCACAGATACG.

This clone was seen repeatedly, ten times or more. The read is 3 residues too short to cover the CDR3 end, so that end is filled in from the germline J gene. The rearrangement uses TRBV5-8 and TRBJ1-6; TRBD1 might be the D (5 bases). Trimming shortened V by 0 bases and J by 10 bases, and 14 bases separated the two germline ends. The V gene's germline CDR1 is SGHTS and CDR2 YDEGEE. The CDR3 is 15 residues long. Incomplete CDR3 DNA: TGTGCCAGCAGCTTGGGTGATTATGAGGGGTCACCC. Translated, it gives CASSLGDYEGSP. Given in full, the CDR3 is CASSLGDYEGSPLHF. The entire variable domain, with the rest obtained from reference TRBV5-8 and TRBJ1-6, is as follows: EAGVTQSPTHLIKTRGQQATLRCSPISGHTSVYWYQQALGLGLQFLLWYDEGEERNRGNFPPRFSGRQFPNYSSELNVNALELEDSALYLCASSLGDYEGSPLHFGNGTRLTVT.

Many counts were recorded for this clone. The read stops 3 residues short of the end of the CDR3; the missing end is completed from the germline J gene. This chain uses TRBV20-1 with TRBJ2-5; D is uncertain. V was shortened by 7 bases and J by 2 bases, with 14 bases between the two germline ends. This CDR3 region has 13 residues. Germline V CDR1 and CDR2: DFQATT, SNEGSKA (reference sequence). The CDR3 is CSGLTRQQETQYF. The CDR3 bases that were read are TGCAGTGGGCTGACGCGGCAACAAGAGACC.

There are many counts of this clone. The sequence runs out 3 residues before the end of the CDR3; the remainder is reconstructed from the germline J gene. This chain uses TRBV7-9 with TRBJ1-3; D is ambiguous. CDR1 and CDR2 from the germline V gene are SEHNR and FQNEAQ (reference sequence). V was cut by 3 bases and J by 6 bases, with 9 bases left in between. The CDR3 is 13 residues long. Partial CDR3 DNA: TGTGCCAGCAGCTTTCTTAATAAAAACACC. Translating it yields CASSFLNKNT. The full CDR3 protein is CASSFLNKNTIYF.